These 32 T cell receptor beta chains came from one sample sequenced in a study of T cell repertoires in cytomegalovirus infection. TCRdb independently ran MiXCR on the reads; one entry per CDR3 protein. The table records around 130,000 distinct CDR3 sequences, 20% to 30% of them present only once. The antigens these receptors bind are not known. Material for sequencing was PBMCs, sequenced either directly or after in vitro stimulation (not recorded which). These receptors all stem from a human donor in good health (CMV status not recorded). Some clones in this sample may be carry-over from other donors' samples.

The rearrangement links TRBV11-3 to TRBJ2-6; possible D gene TRBD1, 7 bases. The CDR3 consists of 17 residues. CDR1 and CDR2 from the germline V gene are SGHNT and YENEEA. Trimming left V 4 bases short and J 0 bases short, with 13 bases between. The CDR3 loop reads CASSSRDRSSGANVLTF. CDR3 sequence (DNA): TGTGCCAGCAGCTCGCGGGACAGAAGCTCTGGGGCCAACGTCCTGACTTTC.

This clonotype appeared a few times. The chain is built from TRBV6-2 or TRBV6-3 and TRBJ1-5, with TRBD1 matching over 7 bases. This CDR3 is 12 amino acids long. J gave up 11 bases and V 2 bases, and 3 bases lay outside the gene matches. Germline CDR1 reads MNHEY; CDR2 reads SVGEGT. The CDR3 spells CASSYEGAAQHF. CDR3 in DNA: TGTGCCAGCAGTTACGAGGGGGCAGCCCAGCATTTT.

The chain combines TRBV6-4 with TRBJ2-1, with D tentatively TRBD1 (6 bases). CDR1 and CDR2 from the germline V gene are MRHNA and SNTAGT. The CDR3 length is 15 residues. V dropped 0 bases and J dropped 4 bases, with 10 bases sitting between them. The CDR3 loop is CASSDSAGDYNEQFF. The CDR3 nucleotides are TGTGCCAGCAGTGACTCGGCAGGGGATTACAATGAGCAGTTCTTC.

The table lists this clonotype with a few counts. V usage is TRBV7-2 and J usage is TRBJ2-7, with 14 nucleotides matching TRBD2. The V segment lost 4 bases and the J segment 6 bases; nucleotides outside the gene matches: 14. In germline, CDR1 is SGHTA, CDR2 FQGNSA. The CDR3 contains 18 residues. This CDR3 is CASSSRAGGLAGDLEQYF. DNA of the CDR3: TGTGCCAGCAGCTCCCGGGCAGGGGGACTAGCGGGAGATCTCGAGCAGTACTTC.

The chain has TRBV5-1 and TRBJ2-7, with a weak D call TRBD2 (5 bases). The CDR3 consists of 15 residues. The V end was cut by 8 bases, the J end by 0 bases, with 18 bases between. Germline V gives CDR1 SGHRS, CDR2 YFSETQ. The chain's CDR3 is CASSRAQPTSYEQYF. DNA for the CDR3: TGCGCCAGTTCGAGGGCCCAACCCACCTCCTACGAGCAGTACTTC.

The rearrangement joins TRBV7-8 to TRBJ2-7, with TRBD1 matching 7 bases. Unmatched junction bases numbered 7, after V lost 0 bases and J lost 2 bases. The CDR3 runs to 16 residues. Per germline, CDR1 SGHVS and CDR2 FQNEAQ. CDR3 DNA sequence: TGTGCCAGCAGCTTAGCGCATCGACAGGGAACCTACGAGCAGTACTTC. Its protein is CASSLAHRQGTYEQYF.

V usage is TRBV6-2 or TRBV6-3 and J usage is TRBJ2-3; D gene unclear. Trimming shortened V by 2 bases and J by 6 bases, and 12 bases separated the two germline ends. The CDR3 sequence is 14 residues long. The germline CDR1 and CDR2 sequences are MNHEY and SVGEGT. Written as DNA, the CDR3 is TGTGCCAGCAGTTACCACCCCAGGAAGGATACGCAGTATTTT. Its translation is CASSYHPRKDTQYF.

The table lists this clonotype with many counts. The chain combines TRBV6-2 or TRBV6-3 with TRBJ2-5; maybe TRBD1 (6 bases). V lost 6 bases, J lost 1 base, and 15 bases lay in between. CDR3 length equals 15 residues. The V gene's germline CDR1 is MNHEY and CDR2 SVGEGT. CDR3 DNA: TGTGCCAGCAGACCTCTCGGACAGCTCCAAGAGACCCAGTACTTC. This codes for CASRPLGQLQETQYF.

This clonotype came up a few times. The V gene is TRBV7-2, the J gene TRBJ1-1; TRBD1 is a possible D gene (5 bases). Germline assignment: CDR1 SGHTA and CDR2 FQGNSA. V was cut by 0 bases and J by 4 bases, with 12 bases left in between. The CDR3 consists of 15 residues. CDR3 residues: CASSLAATGGTEAFF. The CDR3 nucleotides are TGTGCCAGCAGCTTAGCGGCGACCGGGGGCACTGAAGCTTTCTTT.

This clonotype was counted a few times. The V gene is TRBV2, the J gene TRBJ2-3, with 7 bases that match TRBD1. Germline-derived CDR1 and CDR2 are SNHLY and FYNNEI. Losses at the gene ends were 4 bases for V and 12 bases for J; bases not matched to a gene: 10. The CDR3 is 13 residues long. The CDR3 here is CASSVRTGEDQYF. CDR3 nucleotides: TGTGCCAGCAGTGTGAGGACAGGTGAAGATCAGTATTTT.

This clonotype occurred many times. This sequence joins TRBV7-2 and TRBJ1-6; D might be TRBD1 (5 bases). The CDR3 is made up of 13 amino acids. Germline loops: CDR1 SGHTA, CDR2 FQGNSA. The V end lost 4 bases, the J end lost 9 bases, and 10 bases lay between the germline ends. The CDR3 sequence: CASSSQGGSPLHF. In DNA form, the CDR3 reads TGTGCCAGCAGCTCCCAGGGTGGTTCACCCCTCCACTTT. The variable domain in full, completed from reference TRBV7-2 and TRBJ1-6, reads GAGVSQSPSNKVTEKGKDVELRCDPISGHTALYWYRQSLGQGLEFLIYFQGNSAPDKSGLPSDRFSAERTGGSVSTLTIQRTQQEDSAVYLCASSSQGGSPLHFGNGTRLTVT.

Ten or more counts support this clonotype. This chain joins TRBV12-3 or TRBV12-4 and TRBJ1-1; D remains unclear. CDR3 length: 13 residues. The V and J ends lost 3 bases and 2 bases respectively, with 7 bases between them. The CDR3 loop reads CASSFGLNTEAFF. The DNA for the CDR3 is TGTGCCAGCAGTTTCGGGTTAAACACTGAAGCTTTCTTT.

This clonotype was counted many times. In nucleotides, the CDR3 is TGTGCCAGCAGCGAGGACGGGAGAAATCAGCCCCAGCATTTT. It specifies CASSEDGRNQPQHF. The chain carries TRBV12-3 or TRBV12-4 and TRBJ1-5, with D unresolved. The CDR3 loop spans 14 amino acids. V lost 6 bases, J lost 4 bases, and 13 bases lay in between.

The gene calls are TRBV4-3 and TRBJ2-7; TRBD2 is a possible D gene (6 bases). This CDR3 contains 14 residues. Germline lookup yields CDR1 LGHNA and CDR2 YSLEER. Trimming shortened V by 1 base and J by 7 bases, and 14 bases separated the two germline ends. CDR3 region: CASSQVIGAGEQYF. As DNA, the CDR3 is TGCGCCAGCAGCCAAGTGATTGGGGCGGGGGAGCAGTACTTC.

This sequence joins TRBV28 and TRBJ2-3, with D hard to call. The CDR3 is 14 residues long. Germline loops: CDR1 MDHEN, CDR2 SYDVKM. V was clipped by 3 bases and J by 4 bases, with 11 bases between them. Written as DNA, the CDR3 is TGTGCCAGCAGTTTGGAACTCGGTCCAGATACGCAGTATTTT. It translates to CASSLELGPDTQYF.

The CDR3 reads CASSRTDRSNYGYTF. The CDR3 DNA sequence: TGCGCCAGCAGCCGCACGGACAGATCAAACTATGGCTACACCTTC. This chain uses TRBV4-3 with TRBJ1-2, with D tentatively TRBD1 (6 bases). Germline CDR1 and CDR2: LGHNA and YSLEER. The germline V and J ends were trimmed by 4 bases and 2 bases, with 14 bases remaining between them. The CDR3 covers 15 residues.

The J gene is TRBJ1-6, the V gene TRBV11-2; D is perhaps TRBD1 (6 bases). The germline V gene encodes CDR1 SGHAT and CDR2 FQNNGV. CDR3 size: 14 residues. Trimming shortened V by 1 base and J by 7 bases, and 8 bases separated the two germline ends. For the CDR3, the DNA is TGTGCCAGCAGCTTAGCAGGGGACAATTCACCCCTCCACTTT. Its protein is CASSLAGDNSPLHF.

This clonotype was picked up a small number of times. The chain combines TRBV20-1 with TRBJ1-6; TRBD1 matches 10 bases. The junction had 6 bases not matched to a gene; V was cut back by 6 bases and J by 7 bases. This CDR3 is 14 amino acids long. Germline assignment: CDR1 DFQATT and CDR2 SNEGSKA (reference sequence). CDR3 amino acids: CSAKLTGGNSPLHF. The CDR3 nucleotides are TGCAGTGCAAAGCTGACAGGGGGCAATTCACCCCTCCACTTT.

V gene TRBV5-8 combines with J gene TRBJ1-4; D is undetermined. The germline V and J ends were trimmed by 4 bases and 0 bases, with 13 bases remaining between them. Germline loops: CDR1 SGHTS, CDR2 YDEGEE. CDR3 length equals 16 residues. The CDR3 is CASSQVTGATNEKLFF. The CDR3 DNA follows: TGTGCCAGCAGCCAGGTCACCGGCGCAACTAATGAAAAACTGTTTTTT.

The chain couples TRBV19 to TRBJ2-2, with D possibly TRBD2 on 5 matching bases. Trimming removed 0 bases at V and 3 bases at J, with 8 bases between. This CDR3 region has 15 residues. Germline V lookup: CDR1 LNHDA, CDR2 SQIVND (reference sequence). CDR3 bases: TGTGCCAGTAGTATAGATGGACTCTACACCGGGGAGCTGTTTTTT. Its translation is CASSIDGLYTGELFF.

The chain links TRBV2 to TRBJ2-1; D could derive from TRBD1 or TRBD2 (6 bases each). The germline V gene has CDR1 SNHLY and CDR2 FYNNEI. Between the trimmed V and J ends, which lost 5 bases and 6 bases, there was a span of 14 bases. CDR3 size: 14 residues. CDR3 coding DNA: TGTGCCAGCAGTAGTCGAGGGGGGTTCAATGAGCAGTTCTTC. As protein: CASSSRGGFNEQFF.

This clonotype was recorded at least ten times. The chain joins TRBV11-2 to TRBJ2-1, with D possibly matching TRBD2 (6 bases). Trimming took 5 bases from V and 13 from J, leaving 18 bases between them. Germline-derived CDR1 and CDR2 are SGHAT and FQNNGV. This CDR3 is built from 13 residues. CDR3 DNA sequence: TGTGCCAGCAGCCCCAGGCTGCGGGACGGCCAGTTCTTC. The encoded protein is CASSPRLRDGQFF. Full variable domain (remainder filled in from reference TRBV11-2 and TRBJ2-1): EAGVAQSPRYKIIEKRQSVAFWCNPISGHATLYWYQQILGQGPKLLIQFQNNGVVDDSQLPKDRFSAERLKGVDSTLKIQPAKLEDSAVYLCASSPRLRDGQFFGPGTRLTVL.

Only a few counts were recorded for this clonotype. V and J are TRBV28 and TRBJ1-4, with D possibly TRBD1 on 5 matching bases. The CDR3 covers 15 residues. Germline lookup yields CDR1 MDHEN and CDR2 SYDVKM. V was clipped by 6 bases and J by 4 bases, with 15 bases between them. CDR3 sequence (DNA): TGTGCCAGCAGCCCCTTCAGACAGAGTAATGAAAAACTGTTTTTT. This translates into CASSPFRQSNEKLFF.

V gene TRBV7-6 combines with J gene TRBJ1-2, with TRBD1 matching over 9 bases. CDR1 and CDR2 (germline): SGHVS, FNYEAQ. The CDR3 extends over 14 amino acids. Losses at the gene ends were 5 bases for V and 8 bases for J; bases not matched to a gene: 9. CDR3 sequence (DNA): TGTGCCAGCAGCCTACAGGGGGCCCAGGGCGGCTACACCTTC. Amino acids: CASSLQGAQGGYTF. Drawing the rest from reference TRBV7-6 and TRBJ1-2, the complete variable domain is GAGVSQSPRYKVTKRGQDVALRCDPISGHVSLYWYRQALGQGPEFLTYFNYEAQQDKSGLPNDRFSAERPEGSISTLTIQRTEQRDSAMYRCASSLQGAQGGYTFGSGTRLTVV.

The chain links TRBV5-5 to TRBJ1-1, with 9 bases that match TRBD1. From germline, CDR1 is SGHKS and CDR2 YYEKEE (reference sequence). This CDR3 contains 15 residues. J lost 1 base, V lost 2 bases, and 3 bases had no gene match. The CDR3 is CASSFSGQGNTEAFF. For the CDR3, the DNA is TGTGCCAGCAGCTTCTCGGGACAGGGGAACACTGAAGCTTTCTTT.

The chain combines TRBV6-5 with TRBJ2-7; possibly TRBD1 for D (5 bases). The CDR3 extends over 13 amino acids. From germline, CDR1 is MNHEY and CDR2 SVGAGI. Trimming removed 8 bases from V and 3 bases from J, with 14 bases in between. The CDR3 sequence: CASSLLRGYEQYF. The CDR3 DNA follows: TGTGCCAGCTCCCTGCTTAGGGGCTACGAGCAGTACTTC.

The genes are TRBV7-9 and TRBJ1-2; 7 bases are shared with TRBD1. Trimming at V came to 6 bases and at J to 8 bases, leaving 18 bases not matched to a gene. The CDR3 covers 16 residues. CDR1 is SEHNR and CDR2 is FQNEAQ in the germline V gene (reference sequence). CDR3 amino acids: CASRRTTGPEYEGYTF. The CDR3 coding sequence is TGTGCCAGCAGAAGAACGACAGGGCCAGAATATGAAGGCTACACCTTC.

This clonotype was recorded at least ten times. J is TRBJ1-5 and V is TRBV24-1; unclear D gene. Trimming cost V 2 bases and J 2 bases, with 15 bases left between them. Germline V lookup: CDR1 KGHDR, CDR2 SFDVKD. CDR3 length equals 17 residues. This CDR3 reads CATSDSLKGLGNQPQHF. The CDR3 bases are TGTGCCACCAGTGATTCCCTAAAGGGTCTTGGCAATCAGCCCCAGCATTTT.

This chain connects TRBV20-1 to TRBJ2-1; D is possibly TRBD1 or TRBD2 (5 bases each). The germline V gene has CDR1 DFQATT and CDR2 SNEGSKA (reference sequence). V lost 0 bases and J 0 bases, leaving 15 bases between the germline ends. The CDR3 extends over 17 amino acids. This CDR3 reads CSARDPGAVSSYNEQFF. CDR3 DNA: TGCAGTGCTAGAGATCCCGGGGCCGTCAGCTCCTACAATGAGCAGTTCTTC.

This clonotype was seen a few times. The chain employs TRBV27 and TRBJ1-6; D unclear. CDR1 is MNHEY and CDR2 is SMNVEV in the germline V gene (reference sequence). This CDR3 has 17 residues. V was pared by 7 bases and J by 0 bases, with 16 bases between. CDR3 DNA sequence: TGTGCCAGCACCCGAAAAACACAGAGCTCCTATAATTCACCCCTCCACTTT. Its translation: CASTRKTQSSYNSPLHF.

This clonotype showed up just a few times. J is TRBJ2-7 and V is TRBV28, with 8 bases matching TRBD1. The trim removed 6 bases at V and 4 bases at J, leaving 17 bases unmatched. The CDR3 consists of 17 residues. Germline assignment: CDR1 MDHEN and CDR2 SYDVKM. DNA of the CDR3: TGTGCCAGCAGCCTCGGGGGCAGGGGGCGATCCCCGTACGAGCAGTACTTC. Protein sequence: CASSLGGRGRSPYEQYF.

The CDR3 bases are TGTGCCAGCAGCTTATTCTCCGGGTTGGGGGCGAATTCACCCCTCCACTTT. This translates into CASSLFSGLGANSPLHF. The chain joins TRBV13 to TRBJ1-6; perhaps TRBD1 as D (6 bases). Germline V lookup: CDR1 PRHDT, CDR2 FYEKMQ (reference sequence). V lost 2 bases, J lost 7 bases, and 18 bases lay in between. This CDR3 is 17 amino acids long.